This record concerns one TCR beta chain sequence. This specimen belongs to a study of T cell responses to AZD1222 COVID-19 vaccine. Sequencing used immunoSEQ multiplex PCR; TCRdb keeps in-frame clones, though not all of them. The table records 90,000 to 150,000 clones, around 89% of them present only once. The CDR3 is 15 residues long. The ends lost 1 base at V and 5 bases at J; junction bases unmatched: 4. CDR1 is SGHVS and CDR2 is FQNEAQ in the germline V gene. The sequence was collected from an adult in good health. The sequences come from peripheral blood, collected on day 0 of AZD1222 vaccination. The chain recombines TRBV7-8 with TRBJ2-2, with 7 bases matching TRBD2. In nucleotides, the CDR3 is TGTGCCAGCAGCTTAGTCGGGGGGAGGACCGGGGAGCTGTTTTTT. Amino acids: CASSLVGGRTGELFF.